A single sample is the source of the 22 T cell receptor beta chains below, sequenced in a study of blood T cells in healthy people across ages. PCR was performed a second time for about 7 to 12 cycles using a sample-barcoded 5' primer and a J-beta primer mix. MiXCR, applied by TCRdb to the 5' RACE reads, yields one record per CDR3 protein. The sample contains about 810,000 distinct CDR3 sequences, under 40% of which appear only once. Sequenced input: blood. These receptors came from a man aged 18 to 30 in good health.

The genes are TRBV12-3 or TRBV12-4 and TRBJ2-2; 7 bases are a match to TRBD1. Germline trimming cut 7 bases from V and 3 bases from J; bases unmatched to any gene: 2. This CDR3 has 13 amino acids. CDR3 DNA: TGTGCCAGCAACAGGGGTTACACCGGGGAGCTGTTTTTT. It encodes CASNRGYTGELFF.

This clonotype was seen only a few times. This chain links TRBV18 with TRBJ1-2; no definite D call. V gave up 6 bases and J gave up 4 bases, with 12 bases separating them. Germline CDR1 is KGHSH and CDR2 is LQKENI. The CDR3 spans 13 residues. CDR3 nucleotide sequence: TGTGCCAGCTCCCGGGGTGACCCCTATGGCTACACCTTC. This encodes CASSRGDPYGYTF.

The chain employs TRBV20-1 and TRBJ2-7; 10 positions match TRBD2. CDR1 and CDR2 (germline): DFQATT, SNEGSKA (reference sequence). V was clipped by 2 bases and J by 5 bases; unmatched bases: 12. There are 16 residues in the CDR3. The CDR3 reads CSARPRTSGPPHEQYF. DNA of the CDR3: TGCAGTGCTAGACCCAGGACTAGCGGCCCGCCGCACGAGCAGTACTTC.

The chain employs TRBV5-8 and TRBJ1-4; D possibly corresponds to TRBD1 (5 bases). Germline V gene sequence: CDR1 SGHTS, CDR2 YDEGEE. The CDR3 runs 17 residues. Trimming removed 0 bases from V and 4 bases from J, with 16 bases in between. CDR3 DNA sequence: TGTGCCAGCAGCTTGGGAACCGGGACGCACGTTAATGAAAAACTGTTTTTT. This gives the protein CASSLGTGTHVNEKLFF.

This clonotype was seen a handful of times. This chain links TRBV20-1 with TRBJ1-4; D not certain. CDR1 and CDR2 (germline): DFQATT, SNEGSKA (reference sequence). V was trimmed by 8 bases and J by 7 bases, leaving 20 bases between them. This CDR3 region has 14 residues. The CDR3 DNA is TGCAGTCCCCTCGACTCCGAGAGCGGTGAAAAACTGTTTTTT. Translation gives CSPLDSESGEKLFF.

DNA for the CDR3: TGTGCCACCAGTGACAGCGACGGAATCTATGGCTACACCTTC. It yields the protein CATSDSDGIYGYTF. J is TRBJ1-2 and V is TRBV24-1; the D is unclear. V was cut by 4 bases and J by 4 bases, with 12 bases left in between. CDR3 size: 14 residues. Per germline, CDR1 KGHDR and CDR2 SFDVKD.

The chain is built from TRBV5-1 and TRBJ1-1; D call uncertain. The length of the CDR3 is 14 residues. V was shortened by 3 bases and J by 3 bases, with 12 bases between the two germline ends. Germline assignment: CDR1 SGHRS and CDR2 YFSETQ. The CDR3 is CASSWAVGDTEAFF. Written as DNA, the CDR3 is TGCGCCAGCAGCTGGGCCGTCGGGGACACTGAAGCTTTCTTT.

The rearrangement uses TRBV27 and TRBJ2-1, with a weak D call TRBD2 (6 bases). Trimming shortened V by 5 bases and J by 6 bases, and 14 bases separated the two germline ends. The CDR3 totals 14 residues. The germline CDR1 and CDR2 sequences are MNHEY and SMNVEV (reference sequence). The CDR3 bases are TGTGCCAGCAGTCGGGTAGCGGATAGCAATGAGCAGTTCTTC. Translating gives CASSRVADSNEQFF.

In its sample, this clonotype was seen a few times. The chain is built from TRBV30 and TRBJ1-2; D is uncertain. From germline, CDR1 is GTSNPN and CDR2 SVGIG (reference sequence). CDR3 length: 14 amino acids. V lost 2 bases, J lost 4 bases, and 14 bases lay in between. The CDR3 DNA is TGTGCCTGGAGTCCTGGCCGGGAGACCTATGGCTACACCTTC. Protein sequence: CAWSPGRETYGYTF.

This clonotype was detected many times. The rearrangement links TRBV4-3 to TRBJ2-3; D perhaps matches TRBD1 (6 bases). The CDR3 covers 14 residues. CDR1 LGHNA and CDR2 YSLEER come from the germline V gene. Deletions cut 2 bases from V and 3 bases from J, with 9 bases between. In nucleotides, the CDR3 is TGCGCCAGCAGCCAACTGGGGGCAACAGATACGCAGTATTTT. Translated: CASSQLGATDTQYF.

J is TRBJ1-2 and V is TRBV20-1, with D hard to call. Trimming took 5 bases from V and 1 from J, leaving 8 bases between them. The CDR3 is 12 amino acids. Looked up from germline, CDR1 is DFQATT and CDR2 is SNEGSKA (reference sequence). The CDR3 DNA reads as TGCAGTGCTCTTACAGATAACTATGGCTACACCTTC. It specifies CSALTDNYGYTF.

The V and J genes are TRBV10-3 and TRBJ2-7; 8 bases map to TRBD2. The CDR3 spans 16 residues. Germline V gene data show CDR1 as ENHRY and CDR2 as SYGVKD. Trimming cost V 1 base and J 7 bases; bases outside gene matches: 12. The CDR3 bases are TGTGCCATCAGTGAGTATAGCGGGGACGCCTACAATGAGCAGTACTTC. It translates to CAISEYSGDAYNEQYF.

On this clonotype itself: The junction shows a germline mismatch at one end, possibly a read error. In DNA, the CDR3 is TGTACCAGCAGTATCACAGGTCTGGGCTACACCTTC. Protein product: CTSSITGLGYTF. The chain couples TRBV27 to TRBJ1-2, with D tentatively TRBD1 (5 bases). Germline CDR1 reads MNHEY; CDR2 reads SMNVEV (reference sequence). The CDR3 runs 12 residues.

This chain links TRBV6-6 with TRBJ2-7, with 9 bases fitting TRBD1. CDR1 and CDR2 from the germline V gene are MNHNY and SVGAGI (reference sequence). V lost 6 bases and J lost 4; bases outside the gene matches: 7. The CDR3 contains 14 residues. CDR3 in DNA: TGTGCCAGCAGCCGGGGACAGGGAGTTTACGAGCAGTACTTC. Translated: CASSRGQGVYEQYF.

This clonotype was counted a few times. V gene TRBV4-1 combines with J gene TRBJ1-1; D gene unclear. Per the germline V gene, CDR1 is MGHRA and CDR2 is YSYEKL. The CDR3 contains 14 residues. Trimming removed 3 bases from V and 1 base from J, with 9 bases in between. For the CDR3, the DNA is TGCGCCAGCAGCCAGTTTCGGGAGAACACTGAAGCTTTCTTT. It codes for CASSQFRENTEAFF.

The rearrangement joins TRBV27 to TRBJ2-5; 13 positions match TRBD2. V lost 3 bases and J lost 11; bases outside the gene matches: 24. Germline V gene lookup returns CDR1 MNHEY and CDR2 SMNVEV (reference sequence). This CDR3 has 20 residues. CDR3 residues: CASSFNPGTSGISSLDEQYF. CDR3 in DNA: TGTGCCAGCAGTTTCAACCCCGGGACTAGCGGGATTAGTAGTCTCGATGAGCAGTACTTC.

The chain is built from TRBV7-6 and TRBJ2-1; TRBD1 agrees at 7 bases. The DNA end is more similar to TRBJ2-7, so the J call may be wrong. The CDR3 is 13 residues long. CDR1 and CDR2 (germline): SGHVS, FNYEAQ. The CDR3 is CASSLDQGEEQYF. CDR3 DNA sequence: TGTGCCAGCAGCTTAGACCAGGGGGAAGAGCAGTACTTC.

There are a few counts of this clonotype. This chain uses TRBV7-3 with TRBJ2-4, with D maybe TRBD1 (6 bases). The germline V and J ends were trimmed by 5 bases and 5 bases, with 10 bases remaining between them. The CDR3 sequence is 13 residues long. Germline V gene lookup returns CDR1 SGHTA and CDR2 FQGTGA. The CDR3 bases are TGTGCCAGCAGCATGGGACACGAAAACATTCAGTACTTC. This codes for CASSMGHENIQYF.

The genes are TRBV10-3 and TRBJ1-2; TRBD1 matches at 9 bases. Trimming removed 11 bases from V and 2 bases from J; junction bases left unmatched: 9. Germline-derived CDR1 and CDR2 are ENHRY and SYGVKD. CDR3 length equals 14 residues. The chain's CDR3 is CAALNDRGNYGYTF. Written as DNA, the CDR3 is TGTGCCGCACTTAATGACAGGGGGAACTATGGCTACACCTTC.

As regards this clonotype: A much larger clone differs by one base, so this may be a read error. The chain employs TRBV10-3 and TRBJ2-4; 7 bases align to TRBD1. V was clipped by 10 bases and J by 5 bases; unmatched bases: 11. CDR1 ENHRY and CDR2 SYGVKD come from the germline V gene. The CDR3 covers 14 residues. The CDR3 is CATRDSKVENIQYF. DNA of the CDR3: TGTGCCACCAGGGACAGCAAAGTAGAAAACATTCAGTACTTC.

A few counts support this clonotype. The chain couples TRBV5-1 to TRBJ1-1, with TRBD1 as a possible D gene (5 bases). Trimming removed 0 bases from V and 7 bases from J, with 16 bases in between. CDR1 SGHRS and CDR2 YFSETQ come from the germline V gene. This CDR3 comprises 15 residues. CDR3 sequence reads: CASSLGGTEDGEAFF. The CDR3 DNA follows: TGCGCCAGCAGCTTGGGAGGGACCGAGGACGGTGAAGCTTTCTTT.

The rearrangement joins TRBV10-3 to TRBJ1-2, with D uncertain. Trimming pared 8 bases from V and 4 bases from J, leaving 17 bases between. The CDR3 contains 14 residues. The germline CDR1 and CDR2 sequences are ENHRY and SYGVKD. DNA for the CDR3: TGTGCCATCCTTAACCCGAAGCCTTCCTATGGCTACACCTTC. Its translation is CAILNPKPSYGYTF.